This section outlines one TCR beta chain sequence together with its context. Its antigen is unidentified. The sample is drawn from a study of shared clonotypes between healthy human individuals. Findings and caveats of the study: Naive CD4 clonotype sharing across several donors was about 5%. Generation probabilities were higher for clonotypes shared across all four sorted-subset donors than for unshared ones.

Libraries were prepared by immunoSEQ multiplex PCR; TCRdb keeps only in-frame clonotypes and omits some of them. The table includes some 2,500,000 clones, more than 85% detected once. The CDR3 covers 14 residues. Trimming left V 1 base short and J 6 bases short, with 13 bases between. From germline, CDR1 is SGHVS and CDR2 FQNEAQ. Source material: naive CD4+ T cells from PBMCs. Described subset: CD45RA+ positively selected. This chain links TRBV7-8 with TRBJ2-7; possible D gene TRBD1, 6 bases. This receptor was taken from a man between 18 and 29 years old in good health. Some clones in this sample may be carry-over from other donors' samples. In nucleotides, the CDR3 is TGTGCCAGCAGCTTAGACAGGGACCGTTCCGAGCAGTACTTC. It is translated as CASSLDRDRSEQYF.